Presented here are 21 T cell receptor beta chains from one specimen sequenced in a study of cytomegalovirus exposure and HLA in healthy donors. The repertoire was sequenced with immunoSEQ multiplex PCR; TCRdb's copy has only in-frame clones and lacks some. The profile shows 100,000 to 150,000 clones, roughly 95% of them singletons. Material for sequencing was PBMCs. The receptors were sampled from a man younger than 35 in good health and CMV-seronegative.

This clone has a single count. V is TRBV11-1 and J is TRBJ1-5; D uncertain. V lost 4 bases and J 6 bases, leaving 7 bases between the germline ends. CDR3 size: 12 residues. The germline V gene has CDR1 SGHAT and CDR2 FQDESV (reference sequence). The DNA for the CDR3 is TGTGCCAGCAGCTCTGAGGGTCAGCCCCAGCATTTT. It is translated as CASSSEGQPQHF. The full variable domain, in which reference TRBV11-1 and TRBJ1-5 provide the parts outside the CDR3, is EAEVAQSPRYKITEKSQAVAFWCDPISGHATLYWYRQILGQGPELLVQFQDESVVDDSQLPKDRFSAERLKGVDSTLKIQPAELGDSAMYLCASSSEGQPQHFGDGTRLSIL.

The chain employs TRBV27 and TRBJ2-1, with D unclear. V lost 6 bases and J lost 4, with 22 bases in between. Germline-derived CDR1 and CDR2 are MNHEY and SMNVEV (reference sequence). The CDR3 totals 17 residues. The CDR3 nucleotides read TGTGCCAGCAGCCCCCCGACTCCGGTACCCAATTACAATGAGCAGTTCTTC. Its protein product is CASSPPTPVPNYNEQFF.

The genes are TRBV5-1 and TRBJ2-3; possibly TRBD1 for D (5 bases). Germline assignment: CDR1 SGHRS and CDR2 YFSETQ. The CDR3 loop spans 17 amino acids. With 2 bases removed from V and 2 bases from J, the gap between germline ends came to 18 bases. The CDR3 DNA follows: TGCGCCAGCAGCTTAAAAAGGGGCCCGTCAACCACAGATACGCAGTATTTT. This sequence encodes CASSLKRGPSTTDTQYF.

The V and J genes are TRBV7-2 and TRBJ2-7; 8 bases are shared with TRBD1. Trimming removed 5 bases from V and 2 bases from J; junction bases left unmatched: 8. The CDR3 length is 15 residues. Germline V gene lookup returns CDR1 SGHTA and CDR2 FQGNSA. CDR3 amino acids: CASSPQGAVPYEQYF. The CDR3 bases are TGTGCCAGCAGCCCGCAGGGGGCGGTCCCCTACGAGCAGTACTTC.

The chain carries TRBV19 and TRBJ2-2; D may be TRBD1 (5 bases). Germline V CDR1 and CDR2: LNHDA, SQIVND (reference sequence). V was pared by 8 bases and J by 1 base, with 11 bases between. This CDR3 comprises 14 residues. CDR3 DNA sequence: TGTGCCAGTTCAGGACAACTGAACACCGGGGAGCTGTTTTTT. Translating it yields CASSGQLNTGELFF.

This sequence joins TRBV7-8 and TRBJ1-5; the D gene is possibly TRBD1 (6 bases). The CDR3 has 14 residues. Looked up from germline, CDR1 is SGHVS and CDR2 is FQNEAQ. Trimming cost V 7 bases and J 7 bases, with 17 bases left between them. CDR3 coding DNA: TGTGCCAGCACCCTTGAGGGGGGAGGGCAGCCCCAGCATTTT. Its translation is CASTLEGGGQPQHF.

The V and J genes are TRBV7-6 and TRBJ1-3, with D possibly being TRBD1 (6 bases). V was shortened by 5 bases and J by 1 base, with 18 bases between the two germline ends. The CDR3 has 17 residues. CDR1 is SGHVS and CDR2 is FNYEAQ in the germline V gene. CDR3 sequence (DNA): TGTGCCAGCAGCCGCTCATCAGGGGTTGTATCTGGAAACACCATATATTTT. Amino acid sequence: CASSRSSGVVSGNTIYF.

The chain uses TRBV11-2 and TRBJ2-1, with D possibly TRBD2 on 6 matching bases. This CDR3 region has 14 residues. The V gene's germline CDR1 is SGHAT and CDR2 FQNNGV. With 5 bases removed from V and 6 bases from J, the gap between germline ends came to 14 bases. The chain's CDR3 is CASSLSGSFNEQFF. As DNA, the CDR3 is TGTGCCAGCAGCCTTAGCGGTTCTTTCAATGAGCAGTTCTTC. Using reference TRBV11-2 and TRBJ2-1 for the parts outside the CDR3, the full variable domain is EAGVAQSPRYKIIEKRQSVAFWCNPISGHATLYWYQQILGQGPKLLIQFQNNGVVDDSQLPKDRFSAERLKGVDSTLKIQPAKLEDSAVYLCASSLSGSFNEQFFGPGTRLTVL.

The chain is built from TRBV30 and TRBJ2-2; 11 nucleotides align to TRBD2. The CDR3 is made up of 18 amino acids. The V and J ends lost 3 bases and 2 bases, in that order; junction bases with no gene match: 11. CDR1 and CDR2 (germline): GTSNPN, SVGIG (reference sequence). CDR3 sequence reads: CAWRPLRGLADNTGELFF. Here the CDR3 DNA reads TGTGCCTGGAGACCCCTTAGGGGACTAGCGGATAACACCGGGGAGCTGTTTTTT.

The V gene is TRBV13, the J gene TRBJ1-3, with D unresolved. The CDR3 runs to 12 residues. Germline values: CDR1 PRHDT, CDR2 FYEKMQ (reference sequence). Trimming removed 8 bases from V and 0 bases from J, with 5 bases in between. CDR3 loop: CASRFSGNTIYF. Here the CDR3 DNA reads TGTGCCAGCCGGTTCTCTGGAAACACCATATATTTT. The whole variable domain, remainder taken from reference TRBV13 and TRBJ1-3, is AAGVIQSPRHLIKEKRETATLKCYPIPRHDTVYWYQQGPGQDPQFLISFYEKMQSDKGSIPDRFSAQQFSDYHSELNMSSLELGDSALYFCASRFSGNTIYFGEGSWLTVV.

V gene TRBV14 combines with J gene TRBJ1-3; D may be TRBD1 (5 bases). Germline V gives CDR1 SGHDN, CDR2 FVKESK. The germline V and J ends were trimmed by 7 bases and 2 bases, with 15 bases remaining between them. The CDR3 has 15 amino acids. CDR3 protein: CASTPRGVPGNTIYF. In DNA form, the CDR3 reads TGTGCCAGCACCCCCCGGGGGGTGCCTGGAAACACCATATATTTT.

The sample holds a few counts of this clone. This rearrangement joins TRBV30 to TRBJ1-5; the D is unclear. The CDR3 runs 13 residues. Germline CDR1 and CDR2: GTSNPN and SVGIG (reference sequence). Trimming removed 1 base at V and 4 bases at J, with 8 bases between. Here the CDR3 reads CAWSGQLNQPQHF. As DNA, the CDR3 is TGTGCCTGGAGTGGCCAGTTGAATCAGCCCCAGCATTTT.

The V and J genes are TRBV2 and TRBJ2-1; D is ambiguous. CDR1 and CDR2 (germline): SNHLY, FYNNEI. V was trimmed by 2 bases and J by 0 bases, leaving 8 bases between them. This CDR3 is 15 amino acids long. The CDR3 nucleotides read TGTGCCAGCAGTGAAACTGATAGCTCCTACAATGAGCAGTTCTTC. Protein: CASSETDSSYNEQFF.

The V and J genes are TRBV5-5 and TRBJ1-5; the D is unclear. Germline CDR1 reads SGHKS; CDR2 reads YYEKEE (reference sequence). V gave up 4 bases and J gave up 0 bases, with 8 bases separating them. The CDR3 totals 14 residues. CDR3 sequence (DNA): TGTGCCAGCAGCACCGGGAGTAGCAATCAGCCCCAGCATTTT. Its protein is CASSTGSSNQPQHF. Full variable domain (outside the CDR3, taken from reference TRBV5-5 and TRBJ1-5): DAGVTQSPTHLIKTRGQQVTLRCSPISGHKSVSWYQQVLGQGPQFIFQYYEKEERGRGNFPDRFSARQFPNYSSELNVNALLLGDSALYLCASSTGSSNQPQHFGDGTRLSIL.

J is TRBJ1-2 and V is TRBV4-1; tentatively, D is TRBD1 (5 bases). CDR3 size: 13 residues. V lost 2 bases to trimming and J lost 1 base, with 5 bases between them. In germline, CDR1 is MGHRA, CDR2 YSYEKL. CDR3 amino acids: CASSQQGNYGYTF. CDR3 DNA sequence: TGCGCCAGCAGCCAACAGGGTAACTATGGCTACACCTTC.

This clone is a singleton in its sample. The CDR3 coding sequence is TGTGCCAGCTCACCACCGAGCCTGTACGAGCAGTACTTC. Protein sequence: CASSPPSLYEQYF. The chain recombines TRBV18 with TRBJ2-7; D unresolved. In germline, CDR1 is KGHSH, CDR2 LQKENI. The CDR3 extends over 13 amino acids. Trimming pared 0 bases from V and 4 bases from J, leaving 7 bases between.

The chain combines TRBV18 with TRBJ2-1, with D possibly matching TRBD1 (5 bases). Germline V gene sequence: CDR1 KGHSH, CDR2 LQKENI. The CDR3 is 13 amino acids. V shed 1 base and J shed 8 bases, with 9 bases lying between them. The CDR3 here is CASSPQGLDEQFF. CDR3 in DNA: TGTGCCAGCTCACCACAGGGGCTGGATGAGCAGTTCTTC.

The V gene is TRBV30, the J gene TRBJ1-2; D remains unclear. V shed 7 bases and J shed 1 base, with 7 bases lying between them. The CDR3 has 11 residues. CDR1 is GTSNPN and CDR2 is SVGIG in the germline V gene (reference sequence). The DNA for the CDR3 is TGTGCCTTCTCGGGTAACTATGGCTACACCTTC. Translation gives CAFSGNYGYTF.

In its sample, this clone was seen once. The chain employs TRBV5-6 and TRBJ2-5; 7 bases align to TRBD1. The CDR3 sequence is 14 residues long. V trimming: 3 bases; J trimming: 2 bases; junction bases outside the gene matches: 4. Per germline, CDR1 SGHDT and CDR2 YYEEEE. The CDR3, as DNA: TGTGCCAGCAGCTCGGGACAGTTACAAGAGACCCAGTACTTC. Encoded protein: CASSSGQLQETQYF.

The chain employs TRBV6-5 and TRBJ1-4; 7 nucleotides line up with TRBD1. The CDR3 length is 16 residues. Per germline, CDR1 MNHEY and CDR2 SVGAGI. With V trimmed by 4 bases and J by 0 bases, 5 bases remained unmatched. In DNA, the CDR3 is TGTGCCAGCAGTTCGGGACAGCTAGCAACTAATGAAAAACTGTTTTTT. It yields the protein CASSSGQLATNEKLFF.

The chain employs TRBV7-6 and TRBJ1-1; TRBD1 might be the D (6 bases). Germline V gene data show CDR1 as SGHVS and CDR2 as FNYEAQ. The CDR3 consists of 13 residues. Trimming shortened V by 5 bases and J by 4 bases, and 11 bases separated the two germline ends. CDR3 residues: CASSIQGSTEAFF. For the CDR3, the DNA is TGTGCCAGCAGCATTCAGGGGTCCACTGAAGCTTTCTTT.